This T cell receptor beta chain was captured in a study of blood T cell repertoires in COVID-19 (TCRdb year 2020). Regarding the study in general: The collaborator samples originated in the United States, Italy and Spain and spanned the acute and convalescent phases of COVID-19. The prospective study material was composed of cDNA or gDNA derived from T cells, B-cell-depleted T cells, or PBMCs. Deeply sampled blood TCRbeta repertoires from subjects exposed to, actively infected with, or recovered from COVID-19 were included in the dataset. A freely available public database, intended as a resource for researchers studying the immune response to SARS-CoV-2, is where the repertoires were released. Samples came from the ongoing ImmuneRACE study (first 160 participants) plus 1,254 subjects from 6 global collaborators. The sample metadata nearly always contained a de-identified subject ID, COVID-19 status, age in years and sex. Where HLA class I and class II types were available, the types were taken from metadata supplied by the sample provider, not from assay-based typing. Overall study results and their limits: How much clinical and demographic metadata was included differed by source and by participant, and the metadata was provided uncurated.

As for this clone: The antigen it recognizes is unknown. Per-base qualities were not stored, and no clone one base away is much larger.

Trimming costs V 3 bases and J 2 bases, and their ends lie 8 bases apart. The CDR3 measures 13 amino acids from cysteine to phenylalanine. Only the CDR3 DNA is retained, 39 bases long and in frame from the first base. CDR1 and CDR2 are drawn from the germline V gene: MDHEN, SYDVKM. Participants in the prospective study were aged roughly 18 to 100 years, lived in about two dozen United States geographic areas, and enrolled through a virtual design. Cohort assignment in the prospective study relied on participant-reported clinical history from a screening survey and a study questionnaire. For ImmuneRACE Cohort 3, a participant was defined as recovered based on two consecutive negative NP/OP PCR tests, clearance by a healthcare professional, or resolution of symptoms. Mobile phlebotomists in the prospective study collected whole blood, serum and a nasopharyngeal or oropharyngeal swab from every participant. Over an approximately two-month period, participants in the prospective study had the option of providing additional blood draws and questionnaires. Prospective study blood samples were shipped either frozen or at room temperature before DNA extraction.

TCRbeta CDR3 regions were amplified from genomic DNA using the immunoSEQ Assay, a bias-controlled multiplex PCR. As for the original processing: Nucleated cell counts per sample were estimated from amplification of reference gene primers within the assay. Sequence reads were collapsed and filtered to measure the absolute abundance of every unique TCRbeta CDR3 rearrangement. For each sample, productive Simpson clonality was calculated as the square root of Simpson's diversity index over productive rearrangements. The table was pulled from immuneACCESS by TCRdb, which kept in-frame rearrangements only. Such tables lose some clones; where checked, under half of the loss comes from unresolved V genes, and the rest has no known cause. V, J and clone size were drawn from that table, and D and trimming were deduced from the DNA. The sample contains approximately 400,000 clones, approximately 90% of them found a single time. Of the sample, around 1.2% is held by the ten largest clones.

Recombination linked TRBV28 to TRBJ2-7; TRBD1 could be the D gene, as 5 bases match. Sequenced sample: PBMCs or T cells enriched from blood (not recorded which). The receptor was derived from a woman younger than 35 who had recovered from COVID-19. In nucleotides, the sequence is TGTGCCAGCAGTTTGGGGCATACCTACGAGCAGTACTTC. Protein translation: CASSLGHTYEQYF.